These T cell receptor beta chains were read from a single sample in a study of blood T cell repertoires in COVID-19. Sequencing used immunoSEQ multiplex PCR; TCRdb keeps in-frame clones, though not all of them. The sample lists about 180,000 clones; roughly 88% were seen once. Sequencing used PBMCs or T cells enriched from blood (not recorded which). These receptors originate from a young woman who had recovered from COVID-19. Both conserved end residues are part of each CDR3. D genes are given only for firm matches. Clone size is shown for a subset of rows, as once, few, many or a class of expanded clone.

abundance	d_gene	v_gene	j_gene	CDR3nt	CDR3aa
NA	TRBD2	TRBV28	TRBJ2-1	TGTGCCAGCCCCCCTGGTCGAGGGACTAGGCTTAAGGATGAGCAGTTCTTC	CASPPGRGTRLKDEQFF
NA	NA	TRBV7-8	TRBJ2-7	TGTGCCAGCAGCTTTGGCGGGCAGAGCTCCTACGAGCAGTACTTC	CASSFGGQSSYEQYF
NA	NA	TRBV6-5	TRBJ1-2	TGTGCCAGCAGTTACTCAGCAGGGGATGGCTACACCTTC	CASSYSAGDGYTF
NA	NA	TRBV6-1	TRBJ1-4	TGTGCCAGCAGTGAACACAGTAGGGCGGTCGGGGCTAATGAAAAACTGTTTTTT	CASSEHSRAVGANEKLFF
NA	TRBD2	TRBV7-9	TRBJ2-2	TGTGCCAGCAGCCCCACCCAACTAGCGGGAGGGACCGGGGAGCTGTTTTTT	CASSPTQLAGGTGELFF
NA	NA	TRBV5-4	TRBJ2-7	TGTGCCAGCAGCTTGGGGGGCCGAAAGCCCCACGAGCAGTACTTC	CASSLGGRKPHEQYF
NA	NA	TRBV27	TRBJ2-7	TGTGCCAGCAGTTTAAGCAGGTCCTACGAGCAGTACTTC	CASSLSRSYEQYF
NA	TRBD2	TRBV7-2	TRBJ2-7	TGTGCCAGCAGCCCCGTAGCGGGAGGGAGCTCCTACGAGCAGTACTTC	CASSPVAGGSSYEQYF
NA	NA	TRBV19	TRBJ1-2	TGTGCCAGTAGTATAGGGACTCGTTTAGATGGCTACACCTTC	CASSIGTRLDGYTF
NA	TRBD1	TRBV3-1/TRBV3-2	TRBJ1-1	TGTGCCAGCAGCCTCGTCGGACAGGTCATGAACACTGAAGCTTTCTTT	CASSLVGQVMNTEAFF
NA	TRBD2	TRBV7-6	TRBJ2-1	TGTGCCAGCAGCTTATGGAGCGGGAGTAGGAATGAGCAGTTCTTC	CASSLWSGSRNEQFF
NA	NA	TRBV7-8	TRBJ2-7	TGTGCCAGCAGCCCAGGGTTCATACACGAGCAGTACTTC	CASSPGFIHEQYF
NA	TRBD1	TRBV7-9	TRBJ1-4	TGTGCCAGCAGCCCAGGACAGGTGGTACTAACAACTAATGAAAAACTGTTTTTT	CASSPGQVVLTTNEKLFF
NA	TRBD1	TRBV6-6	TRBJ1-5	TGTGCCAGCAGTCCCAAGGACAGGGGTGGTTTTCAGCCCCAGCATTTT	CASSPKDRGGFQPQHF
NA	NA	TRBV27	TRBJ2-1	TGTGCCAGCAGTTTTATCCCCAGGGAGGATGAGCAGTTCTTC	CASSFIPREDEQFF
NA	NA	TRBV14	TRBJ2-1	TGTGCCAGCAGCCTCGACCTTATAGCGGAAGAGCAGTTCTTC	CASSLDLIAEEQFF
NA	TRBD1	TRBV18	TRBJ2-2	TGTGCCAGCTCACCACCGGTGTGGCAGGGGGACACCGGGGAGCTGTTTTTT	CASSPPVWQGDTGELFF
NA	TRBD1	TRBV19	TRBJ2-7	TGTGCCAGTAGTGGAGGGGACAGGCCCTACGAGCAGTACTTC	CASSGGDRPYEQYF
NA	TRBD2	TRBV7-9	TRBJ2-2	TGTGCCAGCAGCTTGGTAGCGGGAGGGCCCCCCGGGGAGCTGTTTTTT	CASSLVAGGPPGELFF
once	NA	TRBV3-1/TRBV3-2	TRBJ2-7	TGTGCCAGCAGCCAAGATTCGGGGGAGTGGATCTTC	CASSQDSGEWIF
NA	TRBD1	TRBV6-5	TRBJ1-2	TGTGCCAGCAGTTATGGACAGGGGATGGATGGCTACACCTTC	CASSYGQGMDGYTF
NA	NA	TRBV29-1	TRBJ1-1	TGCAGCGTTGAGTCCGTTTTTACAGGGGAAGCTTTCTTT	CSVESVFTGEAFF
NA	NA	TRBV2	TRBJ2-7	TGTGCCAGCAGTGAATTCTTAGACAGTGTTACAGTCTACGAGCAGTACTTC	CASSEFLDSVTVYEQYF
NA	TRBD1	TRBV13	TRBJ1-2	TGTGCCAGCAGCCCGGGACAGGGGACGATCGGGAGTGGCTACACCTTC	CASSPGQGTIGSGYTF
NA	TRBD2	TRBV29-1	TRBJ2-1	TGCAGCGTCAGACCGGGACTAGATGGGCACAATGAGCAGTTCTTC	CSVRPGLDGHNEQFF
NA	NA	TRBV2	TRBJ1-4	TGTGCCAGCAGGGGAGAGGCGGTAGAAAAACTGTTTTTT	CASRGEAVEKLFF
once	NA	TRBV12-3/TRBV12-4	TRBJ2-2	TGTGCCAGCAGTTTCGGCGGCACCGGGGAGCTGTTTTTT	CASSFGGTGELFF
NA	NA	TRBV7-2	TRBJ2-5	TGTGCCAGCAGCTTAGGTACTACCCAGGGTGTGGCCCAGTACTTC	CASSLGTTQGVAQYF
NA	NA	TRBV7-2	TRBJ2-1	TGTGCCAGCAGCTTAGACGTCTCCGGGGTCAATGAGCAGTTCTTC	CASSLDVSGVNEQFF
NA	NA	TRBV11-2	TRBJ1-1	TGTGCCAGCAGCCCCCCCCGGTGGAACACTGAAGCTTTCTTT	CASSPPRWNTEAFF
NA	NA	TRBV2	TRBJ2-2	TGTGCCAGCAGTGAGAGACAGGACGGGGAGCTGTTTTTT	CASSERQDGELFF
NA	TRBD1	TRBV18	TRBJ1-2	TGTGCCAGCTCACCGGACAGGGGCAATGGCTACACCTTC	CASSPDRGNGYTF
once	TRBD2	TRBV4-1	TRBJ2-1	TGCGCCAGCAGCCCGACCCCTAGCGGGCCGTACAATGAGCAGTTCTTC	CASSPTPSGPYNEQFF
NA	NA	TRBV5-6	TRBJ1-4	TGTGCCAGCAGCCCCGCGGGGTCAGGGAATGAAAAACTGTTTTTT	CASSPAGSGNEKLFF
NA	NA	TRBV3-1/TRBV3-2	TRBJ2-1	TGTGCCAGCAGCTTCTTTGGGGGGAAGGTCAATGAGCAGTTCTTC	CASSFFGGKVNEQFF
NA	NA	TRBV7-2	TRBJ1-2	TGTGCCAGCAGCTTAGCCGGGGGAGACTATGGCTACACCTTC	CASSLAGGDYGYTF
few	TRBD2	TRBV11-3	TRBJ2-1	TGTGCCAGCAGCTTTGATGGGGAGGGGACTGAGCAGTTCTTC	CASSFDGEGTEQFF
NA	NA	TRBV10-2	TRBJ1-5	TGCGCCAGTCTTCCGGGGACTTATAGCAATCAGCCCCAGCATTTT	CASLPGTYSNQPQHF
NA	NA	TRBV3-1/TRBV3-2	TRBJ2-5	TGTGCCAGCAGCCAAGATCCTGCCGGGAGTAAACAAGAGACCCAGTACTTC	CASSQDPAGSKQETQYF
NA	NA	TRBV19	TRBJ1-2	TGTGCCAGTAGTATTCAGTCGCACTATGGCTACACCTTC	CASSIQSHYGYTF
NA	TRBD2	TRBV20-1	TRBJ2-7	TGCAGTGCTAGTCAGCGGGAGGGTTACGAGCAGTACTTC	CSASQREGYEQYF
NA	TRBD1	TRBV19	TRBJ2-7	TGTGCCAGTAGTGCGCGGACAGGGGGCAAAGAGCAGTACTTC	CASSARTGGKEQYF
NA	NA	TRBV25-1	TRBJ1-2	TGTGCCAGCAGTGCGCCAGGGCTCGCCGGAGGCTACACCTTC	CASSAPGLAGGYTF
NA	TRBD1	TRBV6-5	TRBJ1-5	TGTGCCAGCAGAACCGGGACAGGGGAAAATCAGCCCCAGCATTTT	CASRTGTGENQPQHF
NA	TRBD1	TRBV10-2	TRBJ2-1	TGCGCCAGCAGCCCGGGACAGGGGAGGCTCAATGAGCAGTTCTTC	CASSPGQGRLNEQFF
NA	NA	TRBV6-1	TRBJ1-2	TGTGCCAGCAGTGAAATGCTACGGGCAGGGTCGCATGGCTACACCTTC	CASSEMLRAGSHGYTF
NA	NA	TRBV10-1	TRBJ1-4	TGCGCCAGCTTTAGTCAGGATGTGAATGAAAAACTGTTTTTT	CASFSQDVNEKLFF
NA	TRBD1	TRBV10-2	TRBJ1-2	TGCGCCAGCACTCAATGGGGGACAGGGGATGGCTACACCTTC	CASTQWGTGDGYTF
many	TRBD2	TRBV7-3	TRBJ2-1	TGTGCCAGCAGCTTCTCGGCGGGAGCGCAATACAATGAGCAGTTCTTC	CASSFSAGAQYNEQFF